Sequencing of this T cell receptor (beta chain) was carried out in a study of identical twins (dated by TCRdb to about 2016). Notes on the research overall: To test whether fetal clonotypes persist, the study used deep sequencing on TCR alpha and beta repertoires from monozygotic twins, unrelated adults of various ages, and cord blood. To rule out contamination, replicate twin experiments were performed at different times with different library preparation protocols. General study outcomes and caveats: Invariant T cells such as MAIT and iNKT could partly confound zero-insertion analyses, although diverse VJ usage argued against such confounding for most clonotypes. The excess sharing between twins in beta out-of-frame sequences was weaker because fewer shared sequences reduced the signal-to-noise ratio. Conclusions relied on cross-sectional statistical analysis, since the same donors could not be followed over many years. Abundant cord blood beta clonotypes carried fewer insertions; young adult naive repertoires showed a weaker similar trend, while memory repertoires showed none. Out-of-frame TCR alpha sharing in monozygotic twins was systematically underestimated by recombination models, whereas sharing between unrelated individuals was in agreement with the recombination models. Compared with coincidental sharing between unrelated individuals, out-of-frame TCR alpha sequences shared between twins showed an excess of sequences with low generation probability.

Receptors were amplified or captured by 5' RACE. Sequencing was performed on an Illumina HiSeq 2000. A universal primer binding site was introduced by template switching, and a unique molecular identifier was present in the final cDNA, enabling accurate counting of TCR cDNA molecules. First-strand cDNA for TCR alpha and beta chains was synthesized from specific primers in the conserved constant-segment region. To control for contamination, each cDNA library was double barcoded with a SMART-Mk sample barcode plus Illumina barcodes. Two successive PCR steps introduced TruSeq adapter sequences along with Illumina sample barcodes. The Illumina HiSeq platform was used with custom primers to sequence TCR alpha and beta cDNA libraries. Turning to the authors' computational methods: MiGEC was used to process raw reads and extract unique molecular identifiers, and MiXCR was used to find CDR3 positions. For each individual, recombination models were inferred using an EM algorithm with the repgenHMM and IGoR tools. Shared clonotypes were analyzed with the tcR package in R, and sharing was normalized by the product of cloneset sizes. To study raw recombination free of thymic and clonal selection effects, out-of-frame nonproductive sequences were analyzed. The public reads were reanalyzed by TCRdb: fastp trimming at Q25, MiXCR alignment, in-frame beta chains only. CDR3 protein duplicates are merged, each entry listing the most common genes and DNA. TCRdb, not the authors, supplied the V and J calls. Here the sample has some 1,700,000 distinct CDR3 sequences; 32% occur a single time. The ten largest clones represent 0.25% to 0.3% of the sample.

Every donor was a healthy Caucasian. The CDR3 has 15 amino acids, counting the end cysteine and phenylalanine. CDR3 DNA is the only sequence kept; it has 45 bases, read in frame from the first base. The germline V gene provides CDR1 SGHTA and CDR2 FQGNSA. A distance of 12 bases separates the germline ends of V and J, which lose 5 bases and 1 base respectively. Only a few counts were recorded for this clonotype. Its antigen is not yet known. Qualities for individual bases were not recorded, and no much larger clone is one base off. The TCR comes from a newborn girl in good health. Here the chain combines TRBV7-2 and TRBJ2-1; the D gene is possibly TRBD2, with 5 bases matching. What was sequenced was cord blood. The CDR3 in this case is CASSPGFGSYNEQFF. The nucleotides are TGTGCCAGCAGCCCGGGGTTTGGTTCCTACAATGAGCAGTTCTTC.